The 30 T cell receptor beta chains listed next were all sequenced from one sample in a study of Ad26.COV2.S vaccination and SARS-CoV-2 variants. Clones were read by immunoSEQ multiplex PCR, and TCRdb kept only the in-frame ones, dropping some. The data contain about 400,000 clones, around 91% of them singletons. Treatment reported: 15 to 20 received Ad26.COV2.S at low or high dose, single or two shots; 5 received placebo; per-sample allocation not given. Sampling was done on day 63 after the first vaccine or placebo injection. The starting material was peripheral blood, obtained in a trial of Ad26.COV2.S vaccine versus placebo. The receptors come from a person between 18 and 59 years old who received the Ad26.COV2.S COVID-19 vaccine or a placebo.

The chain has TRBV11-3 and TRBJ2-5; TRBD2 agrees at 12 bases. CDR3 size: 17 residues. Germline CDR1 is SGHNT and CDR2 is YENEEA. V shed 5 bases and J 5 bases; nucleotides not matched to a gene: 12. The CDR3 DNA follows: TGTGCCAGCAGCCCTCCGACTAGCGGGAGAACTTGGGAGACCCAGTACTTC. Its translation: CASSPPTSGRTWETQYF.

This clone rates as medium-sized (0.01 to 0.1%). The chain employs TRBV15 and TRBJ1-4, with 11 bases matching TRBD1. The ends lost 6 bases at V and 4 bases at J; junction bases unmatched: 4. The CDR3 extends over 15 amino acids. Germline assignment: CDR1 LNHNV and CDR2 YYDKDF (reference sequence). CDR3 coding DNA: TGTGCCACCAGACCGGGACAGGGGGATAATGAAAAACTGTTTTTT. Encoded protein: CATRPGQGDNEKLFF.

V and J are TRBV28 and TRBJ2-7, with 7 bases aligning to TRBD2. The CDR3 sequence is 14 residues long. CDR1 is MDHEN, CDR2 SYDVKM, per germline. V shed 6 bases, J shed 6 bases, and the junction held 11 bases outside the gene matches. The CDR3 region has the DNA TGTGCCAGCAGGGGGATGTGGCGGGAGAGCGAGCAGTACTTC. As protein: CASRGMWRESEQYF.

The chain recombines TRBV7-2 with TRBJ1-5; no reliable D call. The CDR3 has 12 amino acids. CDR1 and CDR2 from the germline V gene are SGHTA and FQGNSA. V was clipped by 3 bases and J by 3 bases, with 3 bases between them. The CDR3 coding sequence is TGTGCCAGCAGCTTGGACAATCAGCCCCAGCATTTT. Amino acids: CASSLDNQPQHF.

This chain links TRBV6-1 with TRBJ1-4, with 9 bases lining up with TRBD1. The V segment lost 2 bases and the J segment 7 bases; nucleotides outside the gene matches: 5. Germline CDR1 is MNHNS and CDR2 is SASEGT. The CDR3 is 15 amino acids. The CDR3 protein is CASSEWDRDGEKLFF. The CDR3 DNA reads TGTGCCAGCAGTGAATGGGACAGGGATGGTGAAAAACTGTTTTTT.

The genes are TRBV5-6 and TRBJ1-1; 7 bases fit TRBD1. This CDR3 contains 15 residues. Trimming at V came to 2 bases and at J to 4 bases, leaving 8 bases not matched to a gene. Germline V lookup: CDR1 SGHDT, CDR2 YYEEEE. The CDR3 loop is CASSFRTGVATEAFF. The DNA of the CDR3 is TGTGCCAGCAGCTTCCGGACAGGTGTGGCCACTGAAGCTTTCTTT.

This chain links TRBV28 with TRBJ2-2; D is possibly TRBD1 or TRBD2 (5 bases each). Trimming shortened V by 7 bases and J by 9 bases, and 18 bases separated the two germline ends. Germline assignment: CDR1 MDHEN and CDR2 SYDVKM. The CDR3 contains 14 residues. The CDR3 here is CASISGTGHRELFF. Here the CDR3 DNA reads TGTGCCAGCATCTCCGGGACGGGTCACCGGGAGCTGTTTTTT.

The gene calls are TRBV11-2 and TRBJ2-3, with D possibly matching TRBD1 (5 bases). CDR3 length equals 16 residues. Trimming stripped 5 bases from V and 0 bases from J, with 15 bases between. Looked up from germline, CDR1 is SGHAT and CDR2 is FQNNGV. The chain's CDR3 is CASSHLDSPSTDTQYF. CDR3 nucleotide sequence: TGTGCCAGCAGCCACCTCGACAGCCCTAGCACAGATACGCAGTATTTT. The variable domain in full, with the rest retrieved from reference TRBV11-2 and TRBJ2-3, is EAGVAQSPRYKIIEKRQSVAFWCNPISGHATLYWYQQILGQGPKLLIQFQNNGVVDDSQLPKDRFSAERLKGVDSTLKIQPAKLEDSAVYLCASSHLDSPSTDTQYFGPGTRLTVL.

The V and J genes are TRBV4-2 and TRBJ2-7; D tentatively reads TRBD1 or TRBD2 (5 bases each). V lost 1 base and J 1 base, leaving 17 bases between the germline ends. The germline gives CDR1 LGHNA, CDR2 YNFKEQ. CDR3 length equals 17 residues. The CDR3 loop is CASSQGGLGGRSYEQYF. For the CDR3, the DNA is TGTGCCAGCAGCCAAGGGGGGTTAGGAGGACGATCCTACGAGCAGTACTTC.

CDR3 nucleotide sequence: TGTGCCTGGAGTAATCCCATAACGGTCGAGCAGTACTTC. Translation gives CAWSNPITVEQYF. The chain employs TRBV30 and TRBJ2-7; D call uncertain. Germline loops: CDR1 GTSNPN, CDR2 SVGIG (reference sequence). The CDR3 spans 13 residues. Trimming left V 2 bases short and J 6 bases short, with 14 bases between.

This clone was found a few times. The chain has TRBV4-2 and TRBJ2-7; 8 positions match TRBD2. The CDR3 has 15 residues. Per the germline V gene, CDR1 is LGHNA and CDR2 is YNFKEQ. Losses at the gene ends were 0 bases for V and 3 bases for J; bases not matched to a gene: 4. CDR3 loop: CASSQEKGTSYEQYF. The CDR3 region has the DNA TGTGCCAGCAGCCAAGAGAAGGGGACTAGCTACGAGCAGTACTTC.

This chain links TRBV24-1 with TRBJ1-4; 9 nucleotides match TRBD1. The CDR3 consists of 15 residues. V shed 6 bases, J shed 6 bases, and the junction held 7 bases outside the gene matches. CDR1 KGHDR and CDR2 SFDVKD come from the germline V gene. In DNA form, the CDR3 reads TGTGCCACCAGTTCCTCCGGGACAGGGTATGAAAAACTGTTTTTT. This gives the protein CATSSSGTGYEKLFF.

The genes are TRBV5-4 and TRBJ2-5; 10 nucleotides line up with TRBD1. V dropped 4 bases and J dropped 1; count of bases not matched to a gene: 4. Germline assignment: CDR1 SGHNT and CDR2 YYREEE (reference sequence). The CDR3 runs 15 residues. This CDR3 is CASSLDRGRQETQYF. The CDR3 nucleotides are TGTGCCAGCAGCCTAGACAGGGGGCGCCAAGAGACCCAGTACTTC.

This clone was seen only once. The chain joins TRBV11-2 to TRBJ2-5; 7 bases fit TRBD1. Germline values: CDR1 SGHAT, CDR2 FQNNGV. This CDR3 has 15 amino acids. Unmatched junction bases numbered 7, after V lost 1 base and J lost 5 bases. The CDR3 sequence: CASSLARGSWETQYF. The CDR3 coding sequence is TGTGCCAGCAGCTTAGCCAGGGGGTCTTGGGAGACCCAGTACTTC. The full variable domain, its missing parts supplied by reference TRBV11-2 and TRBJ2-5, is EAGVAQSPRYKIIEKRQSVAFWCNPISGHATLYWYQQILGQGPKLLIQFQNNGVVDDSQLPKDRFSAERLKGVDSTLKIQPAKLEDSAVYLCASSLARGSWETQYFGPGTRLLVL.

This chain uses TRBV11-3 with TRBJ2-7, with 9 bases matching TRBD2. There are 17 residues in the CDR3. V trimming: 0 bases; J trimming: 2 bases; junction bases outside the gene matches: 8. Germline CDR1 is SGHNT and CDR2 is YENEEA. The CDR3 DNA sequence: TGTGCCAGCAGCTTAGACTTCTCGACTAGCGGAACCTACGAGCAGTACTTC. Translated, it gives CASSLDFSTSGTYEQYF.

This chain uses TRBV11-3 with TRBJ2-3; a weak D match, TRBD1 (6 bases). The germline V gene encodes CDR1 SGHNT and CDR2 YENEEA. V dropped 5 bases and J dropped 1 base, with 13 bases sitting between them. The CDR3 has 15 amino acids. Here the CDR3 reads CASSPQGRRTDTQYF. CDR3 DNA sequence: TGTGCCAGCAGCCCGCAGGGGAGACGCACAGATACGCAGTATTTT. Together with reference TRBV11-3 and TRBJ2-3, the CDR3 gives the full variable domain: EAGVVQSPRYKIIEKKQPVAFWCNPISGHNTLYWYLQNLGQGPELLIRYENEEAVDDSQLPKDRFSAERLKGVDSTLKIQPAELGDSAVYLCASSPQGRRTDTQYFGPGTRLTVL.

J is TRBJ2-6 and V is TRBV21-1. TRBV21-1 is a pseudogene segment. This CDR3 contains 17 residues. CDR3 in amino acids: CASTPRPPRKGANVLTF. CDR3 bases: TGTGCCAGCACCCCGAGACCCCCGCGTAAGGGGGCCAACGTCCTGACTTTC.

The chain has TRBV30 and TRBJ2-7, with D perhaps TRBD2 (6 bases). From germline, CDR1 is GTSNPN and CDR2 SVGIG (reference sequence). Trimming pared 3 bases from V and 3 bases from J, leaving 30 bases between. This CDR3 has 19 amino acids. The CDR3 loop reads CAWSHSRWTRTGVIYEQYF. The CDR3 DNA reads TGTGCCTGGAGCCACTCCCGTTGGACACGGACGGGGGTCATCTACGAGCAGTACTTC.

The V gene is TRBV11-2, the J gene TRBJ2-5; D not resolved. Trimming removed 1 base from V and 9 bases from J, with 6 bases in between. This CDR3 region has 11 residues. Germline CDR1 is SGHAT and CDR2 is FQNNGV. The CDR3 coding sequence is TGTGCCAGCAGCTTAGTAGGGCCCCAGTACTTC. Protein: CASSLVGPQYF.

This clone was recorded once. The V and J genes are TRBV5-1 and TRBJ2-1; D remains ambiguous. This CDR3 is built from 16 residues. V lost 0 bases and J lost 0, with 10 bases in between. The germline V gene has CDR1 SGHRS and CDR2 YFSETQ. The DNA of the CDR3 is TGCGCCAGCAGCTTGGGGGTGTTAAGCTCCTACAATGAGCAGTTCTTC. This codes for CASSLGVLSSYNEQFF.

The chain joins TRBV11-3 to TRBJ1-2; 9 nucleotides agree with TRBD1. The CDR3 is made up of 14 amino acids. Unmatched junction bases numbered 3, after V lost 5 bases and J lost 2 bases. Germline V gives CDR1 SGHNT, CDR2 YENEEA. CDR3 coding DNA: TGTGCCAGCAGCCCGGGACAGGGAAACTATGGCTACACCTTC. Translated: CASSPGQGNYGYTF.

This sequence joins TRBV5-6 and TRBJ1-3; D gene uncertain. Germline CDR1 and CDR2: SGHDT and YYEEEE. V was trimmed by 1 base and J by 0 bases, leaving 11 bases between them. The length of the CDR3 is 16 residues. In DNA form, the CDR3 reads TGTGCCAGCAGCTTGATGGCCGCCGGCTCTGGAAACACCATATATTTT. Translating it yields CASSLMAAGSGNTIYF.

V is TRBV3-1 (or the pseudogene TRBV3-2) and J is TRBJ2-6, with no clear D. Trimming pared 3 bases from V and 0 bases from J, leaving 15 bases between. Germline CDR1 and CDR2: LGHDT and YNNKEL (reference sequence). This CDR3 contains 18 residues. This CDR3 is CASSHRTGLSSGANVLTF. The CDR3 DNA is TGTGCCAGCAGCCACCGGACCGGGTTGAGCTCTGGGGCCAACGTCCTGACTTTC.

This chain joins TRBV7-8 and TRBJ2-7; tentatively, D is TRBD2 (6 bases). V dropped 2 bases and J dropped 3 bases, with 14 bases sitting between them. CDR3 length: 15 residues. Germline CDR1 is SGHVS and CDR2 is FQNEAQ. The CDR3 loop reads CASSLRRDGNYEQYF. In DNA, the CDR3 is TGTGCCAGCAGCTTAAGGCGGGACGGAAACTACGAGCAGTACTTC.

The count of this clone is one. This rearrangement joins TRBV18 to TRBJ1-1, with D tentatively TRBD1 (6 bases). Germline V gene sequence: CDR1 KGHSH, CDR2 LQKENI. This CDR3 region has 13 residues. Trimming took off 7 bases at V and 2 bases at J, with 11 bases between the two ends. CDR3 in amino acids: CASCGGINTEAFF. The CDR3 region has the DNA TGTGCCAGCTGCGGGGGCATCAACACTGAAGCTTTCTTT.

The J gene is TRBJ2-2, the V gene TRBV4-3, with D uncertain. Per germline, CDR1 LGHNA and CDR2 YSLEER. V lost 1 base, J lost 0 bases, and 9 bases lay in between. This CDR3 spans 16 amino acids. The CDR3 region has the DNA TGCGCCAGCAGCCAAGTGTTAGGAGCGAACACCGGGGAGCTGTTTTTT. It is translated as CASSQVLGANTGELFF.

There are a few counts of this clone. The chain couples TRBV10-1 to TRBJ2-5, with D possibly matching TRBD1 (6 bases). The CDR3 consists of 15 residues. The V and J ends lost 3 bases and 3 bases respectively, with 14 bases between them. Germline CDR1 reads WNHNN; CDR2 reads SYGVQD (reference sequence). This chain's CDR3 is CASSERDNPKETQYF. The CDR3 DNA reads as TGCGCCAGCAGTGAAAGGGACAATCCTAAAGAGACCCAGTACTTC.

The rearrangement joins TRBV6-5 to TRBJ2-1, with 8 bases aligning to TRBD2. Germline V lookup: CDR1 MNHEY, CDR2 SVGAGI. After removal of 8 bases from V and 7 bases from J, the junction contained 13 bases not matched to a gene. CDR3 length: 15 amino acids. CDR3 bases: TGTGCCAGCTCCGGGGGGGACTGGGGGATAAATGAGCAGTTCTTC. Translating gives CASSGGDWGINEQFF.

The chain is built from TRBV3-1 (or the pseudogene TRBV3-2) and TRBJ1-6; D ambiguous. V was shortened by 0 bases and J by 5 bases, with 5 bases between the two germline ends. Germline loops: CDR1 LGHDT, CDR2 YNNKEL (reference sequence). The CDR3 is 14 residues long. Written as DNA, the CDR3 is TGTGCCAGCAGCCAAGAGTCCGATAATTCACCCCTCCACTTT. This encodes CASSQESDNSPLHF.

The chain is built from TRBV27 and TRBJ2-2, with D perhaps matching TRBD1 (6 bases). The germline CDR1 and CDR2 sequences are MNHEY and SMNVEV (reference sequence). This CDR3 has 15 residues. V was clipped by 5 bases and J by 6 bases, with 16 bases between them. CDR3 amino acids: CASSVQGREPGELFF. The DNA for the CDR3 is TGTGCCAGCAGTGTACAGGGAAGAGAGCCCGGGGAGCTGTTTTTT.